What follows are 28 T cell receptor beta chains derived from one specimen sequenced in a study of T-cell memory formation after mild COVID-19 (dated by TCRdb to the early 2020s). Libraries were built with 5' RACE. Sequencing instrument: Illumina NovaSeq 6000. TCRdb trimmed the raw reads at Q25, called clones with MiXCR and kept productive beta chains. Rows are unified per CDR3 protein, each entry keeping the most common DNA and genes. The sample has 250,000 to 350,000 distinct CDR3 sequences on record, roughly a fifth of them singletons. Around 20% of the sample rests with the top ten. The sequenced material came from PBMCs or a T cell subset sorted from them (not recorded which). All receptors derive from a man aged 18-30 years who had mild COVID-19 (a few samples of this study predate the infection). The sample titles of this study are shuffled in the database, so cell type and time point are left out; the donor was told from shared clones.

A few counts support this clonotype. V is TRBV4-1 and J is TRBJ2-7, with D possibly matching TRBD1 (5 bases). The germline V gene encodes CDR1 MGHRA and CDR2 YSYEKL. This CDR3 has 14 residues. V lost 0 bases, J lost 2 bases, and 8 bases lay in between. For the CDR3, the DNA is TGCGCCAGCAGCCAAGATGCCAGGGCCTACGAGCAGTACTTC. Protein product: CASSQDARAYEQYF.

This clonotype occurred a few times. This chain links TRBV2 with TRBJ2-5; D gene uncertain. Trimming removed 7 bases from V and 3 bases from J, with 9 bases in between. Germline assignment: CDR1 SNHLY and CDR2 FYNNEI. CDR3 length equals 12 residues. This chain's CDR3 is CASTFREETQYF. In DNA, the CDR3 is TGTGCCAGCACGTTTAGAGAAGAGACCCAGTACTTC.

The sample holds a few counts of this clonotype. This sequence joins TRBV7-9 and TRBJ2-7; maybe TRBD1 (5 bases). The ends were cut back, 5 bases at V and 4 bases at J, with 9 bases in the middle. Germline CDR1 reads SEHNR; CDR2 reads FQNEAQ (reference sequence). The CDR3 sequence is 12 residues long. CDR3 nucleotides: TGTGCCAGCAGCATGCAGGGTTACGAGCAGTACGTC. It specifies CASSMQGYEQYV.

This chain joins TRBV12-3 or TRBV12-4 and TRBJ2-4; 10 bases line up with TRBD2. V trimming: 2 bases; J trimming: 3 bases; junction bases outside the gene matches: 13. The CDR3 is made up of 19 amino acids. CDR3 in DNA: TGTGCCAGCAGTTTATCCAGCGGGGGGGCCGGGTTCGGCAAAAACATTCAGTACTTC. Translated, it gives CASSLSSGGAGFGKNIQYF.

In this sample, this clonotype turned up a few times. The genes are TRBV3-1 and TRBJ2-3; D is ambiguous. V lost 1 base and J lost 7, with 3 bases in between. The CDR3 contains 11 residues. In germline, CDR1 is LGHDT, CDR2 YNNKEL (reference sequence). DNA for the CDR3: TGTGCCAGCAGCCAAGCCCATACGCAGTATTTT. It yields the protein CASSQAHTQYF.

This clonotype showed up many times. J is TRBJ2-7 and V is TRBV9; 11 bases are a match to TRBD2. The CDR3 runs 17 residues. J lost 4 bases, V lost 0 bases, and 9 bases had no gene match. CDR1 SGDLS and CDR2 YYNGEE come from the germline V gene. In DNA form, the CDR3 reads TGTGCCAGCAGCGTAGCCGGGACTAGCGGTGCGATGTACGAGCAGTACTTC. Translating it yields CASSVAGTSGAMYEQYF.

The chain recombines TRBV6-5 with TRBJ1-4, with a tentative D call TRBD1 (5 bases). Germline V gene lookup returns CDR1 MNHEY and CDR2 SVGAGI. The V end was cut by 0 bases, the J end by 2 bases, with 13 bases between. The CDR3 is 17 amino acids. CDR3 sequence (DNA): TGTGCCAGCAGTTACTCTCAGGGCCTGGTTACTAATGAAAAACTGTTTTTT. Its translation: CASSYSQGLVTNEKLFF.

The sample holds a few counts of this clonotype. The V call is TRBV29-1, the J call TRBJ2-1, with D hard to call. Germline loops: CDR1 SQVTM, CDR2 ANQGSEA. The germline V and J ends were trimmed by 8 bases and 7 bases, with 18 bases remaining between them. The CDR3 spans 13 residues. The DNA for the CDR3 is TGCAGCCCTTGTTATTTAGTTCGGAATGAGCAGTTCTTC. As protein: CSPCYLVRNEQFF.

This clonotype was observed a handful of times. V and J are TRBV6-2 or TRBV6-3 and TRBJ2-5; 10 bases are a match to TRBD2. Germline-derived CDR1 and CDR2 are MNHEY and SVGEGT. The V and J ends lost 5 bases and 4 bases, in that order; junction bases with no gene match: 4. The CDR3 loop spans 14 amino acids. CDR3: CASSPAGGLETQYF. As DNA, the CDR3 is TGTGCCAGCAGTCCAGCGGGGGGGTTAGAGACCCAGTACTTC.

This chain joins TRBV2 and TRBJ1-2; 7 bases line up with TRBD1. The length of the CDR3 is 14 residues. The junction had 0 bases not matched to a gene; V was cut back by 2 bases and J by 0 bases. CDR1 is SNHLY and CDR2 is FYNNEI in the germline V gene. The CDR3 region has the DNA TGTGCCAGCAGTGAACAGGGGGCTAACTATGGCTACACCTTC. Protein product: CASSEQGANYGYTF. Full variable domain (outside the CDR3, taken from reference TRBV2 and TRBJ1-2): EPEVTQTPSHQVTQMGQEVILRCVPISNHLYFYWYRQILGQKVEFLVSFYNNEISEKSEIFDDQFSVERPDGSNFTLKIRSTKLEDSAMYFCASSEQGANYGYTFGSGTRLTVV.

V gene TRBV9 combines with J gene TRBJ1-3, with 7 bases that match TRBD1. This CDR3 spans 16 amino acids. Germline lookup yields CDR1 SGDLS and CDR2 YYNGEE. J lost 6 bases, V lost 3 bases, and 12 bases had no gene match. The CDR3 coding sequence is TGTGCCAGCAGCGGTATTACAGGGGTACCTCCAAACACCATATATTTT. Amino acid sequence: CASSGITGVPPNTIYF.

The chain joins TRBV2 to TRBJ2-7; 7 bases fit TRBD1. The CDR3 has 16 residues. The germline V gene has CDR1 SNHLY and CDR2 FYNNEI. After removal of 1 base from V and 4 bases from J, the junction contained 10 bases not matched to a gene. The CDR3 DNA reads as TGTGCCAGCAGTGAAGAAAGAGACAGGGAGTATTACGAGCAGTACTTC. Its protein product is CASSEERDREYYEQYF.

This clonotype has just a few counts. The rearrangement uses TRBV6-6 and TRBJ2-7, with 7 bases fitting TRBD1. Germline CDR1 and CDR2: MNHNY and SVGAGI (reference sequence). CDR3 length: 15 amino acids. V was pared by 2 bases and J by 6 bases, with 10 bases of the junction left unmatched. The chain's CDR3 is CASSYGNRGRAEQYV. Written as DNA, the CDR3 is TGTGCCAGCAGTTACGGAAACAGGGGCAGAGCCGAGCAGTACGTC.

The rearrangement uses TRBV6-2 or TRBV6-3 and TRBJ2-2; no definite D call. CDR1 and CDR2 (germline): MNHEY, SVGEGT. V lost 9 bases, J lost 6 bases, and 8 bases lay in between. The CDR3 is 11 amino acids. CDR3 in amino acids: CASGSSGELFF. CDR3 bases: TGTGCCAGTGGTTCCTCCGGGGAGCTGTTTTTT.

This clonotype was detected many times. This chain joins TRBV5-1 and TRBJ1-6; 9 nucleotides match TRBD1. With 4 bases clipped from V and 10 bases from J, the junction kept 9 bases outside the gene matches. CDR1 SGHRS and CDR2 YFSETQ come from the germline V gene. The CDR3 is 15 amino acids. The CDR3 bases are TGCGCCAGCAGCCCCGGGGGACAGGGTTGGTCACCCCTCCACTTT. Residues: CASSPGGQGWSPLHF.

The chain is built from TRBV18 and TRBJ1-1; perhaps TRBD1 as D (5 bases). The V gene's germline CDR1 is KGHSH and CDR2 LQKENI. Trimming removed 2 bases at V and 1 base at J, with 20 bases between. The CDR3 has 18 amino acids. CDR3 sequence: CASSPSKGLGPRNTEAFF. As DNA, the CDR3 is TGTGCCAGCTCACCATCTAAAGGTTTGGGACCGAGGAACACTGAAGCTTTCTTT.

The chain recombines TRBV6-6 with TRBJ2-2; 12 bases fit TRBD2. The CDR3 spans 16 residues. The germline CDR1 and CDR2 sequences are MNHNY and SVGAGI (reference sequence). The J segment lost 1 base and the V segment lost 6 bases, leaving 3 bases of the junction unmatched. CDR3 coding DNA: TGTGCCAGCAGACCGGGACTAGCGGGGAACACCGGGGAGCTGTTTTTT. Encoded protein: CASRPGLAGNTGELFF.

This sequence joins TRBV7-9 and TRBJ2-1, with D unresolved. Germline loops: CDR1 SEHNR, CDR2 FQNEAQ (reference sequence). CDR3 length: 10 residues. V was pared by 5 bases and J by 6 bases, with 2 bases between. The CDR3 coding sequence is TGTGCCAGCAGCATCAATGAGCAGTTCTTC. Translated, it gives CASSINEQFF.

This clonotype was observed a few times. This chain connects TRBV27 to TRBJ2-7; maybe TRBD1 (7 bases). Germline-derived CDR1 and CDR2 are MNHEY and SMNVEV (reference sequence). The CDR3 runs to 14 residues. V was cut by 8 bases and J by 1 base, with 15 bases left in between. The CDR3 is CASAGGDSSYEQYV. CDR3 nucleotides: TGTGCCAGCGCTGGAGGGGACAGTTCCTACGAGCAGTACGTC.

The chain recombines TRBV7-3 with TRBJ2-3, with 10 bases that match TRBD2. With 5 bases clipped from V and 10 bases from J, the junction kept 12 bases outside the gene matches. This CDR3 is built from 15 residues. Germline loops: CDR1 SGHTA, CDR2 FQGTGA. This chain's CDR3 is CASSPSSGGGGAQYF. The CDR3 nucleotides read TGTGCCAGCAGCCCATCTAGCGGGGGTGGAGGGGCGCAGTATTTT.

The table lists this clonotype with a few counts. The rearrangement joins TRBV6-6 to TRBJ1-2; a possible D gene is TRBD1 (6 bases). Germline V gene sequence: CDR1 MNHNY, CDR2 SVGAGI (reference sequence). This CDR3 has 16 residues. V was trimmed by 2 bases and J by 3 bases, leaving 16 bases between them. The chain's CDR3 is CASSYTMWGLDYGYTF. The DNA of the CDR3 is TGTGCCAGCAGTTACACCATGTGGGGGCTCGACTATGGCTACACCTTC.

This clonotype came up a few times. The gene calls are TRBV4-3 and TRBJ1-5; D might be TRBD1 (5 bases). The V end was cut by 0 bases, the J end by 7 bases, with 16 bases between. This CDR3 is 16 amino acids long. The germline gives CDR1 LGHNA, CDR2 YSLEER. In nucleotides, the CDR3 is TGCGCCAGCAGCCAAGAGTCAGGGCAGGGAGGACAGCCCCAGCATTTT. Its translation is CASSQESGQGGQPQHF.

This clonotype occurred a few times. The chain employs TRBV28 and TRBJ1-1; D is unclear. The CDR3 consists of 13 residues. The germline CDR1 and CDR2 sequences are MDHEN and SYDVKM. V lost 8 bases and J 1 base, leaving 11 bases between the germline ends. The CDR3 sequence: CASGPSGNTEAFF. As DNA, the CDR3 is TGTGCCAGCGGCCCGTCGGGGAACACTGAAGCTTTCTTT.

This clonotype was picked up a small number of times. The chain employs TRBV20-1 and TRBJ2-7; 7 nucleotides match TRBD1. There are 13 residues in the CDR3. CDR1 is DFQATT, CDR2 SNEGSKA, per germline (reference sequence). The V and J ends lost 6 bases and 0 bases, in that order; junction bases with no gene match: 5. Here the CDR3 reads CSAAAGGSYEQYF. In DNA, the CDR3 is TGCAGTGCCGCAGCAGGGGGCTCCTACGAGCAGTACTTC.

This clonotype occurred many times. The chain is built from TRBV4-2 and TRBJ2-7; 7 nucleotides agree with TRBD2. V lost 1 base to trimming and J lost 3 bases; unmatched junction nucleotides: 9. Germline-derived CDR1 and CDR2 are LGHNA and YNFKEQ. The CDR3 runs to 16 residues. Written as DNA, the CDR3 is TGTGCCAGCAGCCAAGTCGCCGCTAGCGGAGGCTACGAGCAGTACTTC. Its protein product is CASSQVAASGGYEQYF.

CDR3 nucleotides: TGTGCCAGCAGTTTTGGGCGGGGGAGGTTCGCGCAGTATTTT. This codes for CASSFGRGRFAQYF. The J gene is TRBJ2-3, the V gene TRBV28; 7 positions match TRBD2. CDR3 length: 14 residues. Losses at the gene ends were 3 bases for V and 10 bases for J; bases not matched to a gene: 10. CDR1 is MDHEN and CDR2 is SYDVKM in the germline V gene.

CDR3 protein: CASSVASGGAQETQYF. The CDR3 bases are TGTGCCAGCAGCGTCGCTAGCGGGGGGGCCCAAGAGACCCAGTACTTC. The chain combines TRBV7-2 with TRBJ2-5; 12 bases are a match to TRBD2. Losses at the gene ends were 5 bases for V and 1 base for J; bases not matched to a gene: 5. Germline V gives CDR1 SGHTA, CDR2 FQGNSA. The CDR3 has 16 amino acids.

This clonotype was recorded many times. V usage is TRBV4-3 and J usage is TRBJ2-2; 8 nucleotides match TRBD1. The V segment lost 4 bases and the J segment 3 bases; nucleotides outside the gene matches: 4. The CDR3 is 15 amino acids. The V gene's germline CDR1 is LGHNA and CDR2 YSLEER. In DNA form, the CDR3 reads TGCGCCAGCAGCCCCCAGGGGGCGGACACCGGGGAGCTGTTTTTT. Translating it yields CASSPQGADTGELFF.